Shown below are 20 T cell receptor beta chains from a single sample sequenced in a study of glioma-infiltrating T cells. TCR alpha and beta CDR3 regions were amplified from RNA using iRepertoire nested multiplex PCR. Each CDR3 protein gets one entry after TCRdb re-called the multiplex PCR reads with MiXCR. Among under 150,000 distinct CDR3 sequences listed, about 39% were seen once. Sequenced material: glioma tissue, nonneoplastic brain tissue, or PBMCs (not recorded which). The receptors stem from a human donor with low-grade glioma or glioblastoma, undergoing nonglioma brain surgery, or in good health (not recorded which).

Only a few counts were recorded for this clonotype. This rearrangement joins TRBV20-1 to TRBJ1-2; the match to TRBD1 covers 9 bases. Germline CDR1 DFQATT, CDR2 SNEGSKA (reference sequence). Unmatched junction bases numbered 9, after V lost 0 bases and J lost 4 bases. CDR3 length: 16 amino acids. CDR3 loop: CSARDIWTGEGYGYTF. In DNA, the CDR3 is TGCAGTGCTAGAGATATCTGGACAGGGGAGGGCTATGGCTACACCTTC.

This clonotype was recorded a few times. The chain is built from TRBV20-1 and TRBJ1-2; TRBD1 aligns across 12 bases. The germline V gene encodes CDR1 DFQATT and CDR2 SNEGSKA (reference sequence). Germline trimming cut 3 bases from V and 8 bases from J; bases unmatched to any gene: 10. The CDR3 is made up of 15 amino acids. The chain's CDR3 is CSARGDRGRLGGYTF. CDR3 bases: TGCAGTGCTAGGGGGGACAGGGGGCGCCTGGGGGGCTACACCTTC.

The chain has TRBV6-2 or TRBV6-3 and TRBJ2-2; D ambiguous. The CDR3 covers 15 residues. CDR1 and CDR2 from the germline V gene are MNHEY and SVGEGT. Trimming took off 0 bases at V and 1 base at J, with 6 bases between the two ends. The CDR3: CASSYSRQNTGELFF. Here the CDR3 DNA reads TGTGCCAGCAGTTACTCGCGACAGAACACCGGGGAGCTGTTTTTT.

V and J are TRBV28 and TRBJ1-2; weak D call: TRBD1 (6 bases). Germline CDR1 and CDR2: MDHEN and SYDVKM. Trimming stripped 5 bases from V and 4 bases from J, with 11 bases between. The CDR3 is 13 residues long. In nucleotides, the CDR3 is TGTGCCAGCAGTCCTGGACAGTTCTATGGCTACACCTTC. It is translated as CASSPGQFYGYTF.

The rearrangement uses TRBV6-1 and TRBJ2-1; tentative D call: TRBD1 (6 bases). The CDR3 totals 13 residues. CDR1 and CDR2 (germline): MNHNS, SASEGT. The V gene lost 6 bases and the J gene lost 8 bases, with 14 bases spanning the gap. The DNA for the CDR3 is TGTGCCAGCAGGCCAGGGGCCGGGGATGAGCAGTTCTTC. It encodes CASRPGAGDEQFF.

J is TRBJ1-2 and V is TRBV10-3, with 7 bases identical to TRBD1. Trimming removed 7 bases from V and 7 bases from J; junction bases left unmatched: 12. The CDR3 extends over 14 amino acids. From germline, CDR1 is ENHRY and CDR2 SYGVKD. Here the CDR3 DNA reads TGTGCCATCAATGGAGACAGGGATTCTCTTGGCTACACCTTC. It yields the protein CAINGDRDSLGYTF.

The chain links TRBV6-1 to TRBJ2-3, with D perhaps TRBD2 (5 bases). CDR3 length equals 13 residues. The germline V and J ends were trimmed by 7 bases and 0 bases, with 8 bases remaining between them. CDR1 is MNHNS and CDR2 is SASEGT in the germline V gene. CDR3 sequence reads: CASTEGSTDTQYF. The CDR3 DNA reads TGTGCCAGCACCGAGGGAAGCACAGATACGCAGTATTTT.

The sample holds a few counts of this clonotype. The rearrangement links TRBV10-3 to TRBJ2-3; 7 bases fit TRBD2. CDR1 ENHRY and CDR2 SYGVKD come from the germline V gene. The CDR3 extends over 13 amino acids. Trimming at V came to 6 bases and at J to 2 bases, leaving 2 bases not matched to a gene. The CDR3 DNA is TGTGCCATCAGCGGGGGGACCACAGATACGCAGTATTTT. Translation gives CAISGGTTDTQYF.

The chain has TRBV30 and TRBJ2-3, with 7 nucleotides matching TRBD1. Germline V lookup: CDR1 GTSNPN, CDR2 SVGIG (reference sequence). J was trimmed by 0 bases and V by 7 bases; bases with no gene match: 4. This CDR3 spans 13 amino acids. This chain's CDR3 is CALQGMSTDTQYF. DNA of the CDR3: TGTGCCTTACAGGGGATGAGCACAGATACGCAGTATTTT. The whole variable domain, remainder taken from reference TRBV30 and TRBJ2-3, is SQTIHQWPATLVQPVGSPLSLECTVEGTSNPNLYWYRQAAGRGLQLLFYSVGIGQISSEVPQNLSASRPQDRQFILSSKKLLLSDSGFYLCALQGMSTDTQYFGPGTRLTVL.

This sequence joins TRBV7-2 and TRBJ1-4, with D possibly matching TRBD1 (5 bases). V lost 5 bases, J lost 8 bases, and 15 bases lay in between. Looked up from germline, CDR1 is SGHTA and CDR2 is FQGNSA. The CDR3 spans 14 residues. This CDR3 is CASSPDSTREKLFF. CDR3 nucleotide sequence: TGTGCCAGCAGCCCAGACAGTACCCGAGAAAAACTGTTTTTT.

Only a few counts were recorded for this clonotype. The gene calls are TRBV6-1 and TRBJ1-6; TRBD1 aligns across 9 bases. With V trimmed by 5 bases and J by 11 bases, 7 bases remained unmatched. Germline lookup yields CDR1 MNHNS and CDR2 SASEGT. CDR3 size: 14 residues. CDR3 in amino acids: CASSLDRGATPLHF. The CDR3 DNA reads TGTGCCAGCAGTCTCGACAGGGGGGCTACACCCCTCCACTTT.

The chain couples TRBV6-2 or TRBV6-3 to TRBJ2-5, with D perhaps matching TRBD1 (5 bases). Germline CDR1 is MNHEY and CDR2 is SVGEGT. CDR3 length: 13 amino acids. Trimming took 5 bases from V and 1 from J, leaving 8 bases between them. This chain's CDR3 is CASSPGIQETQYF. The DNA of the CDR3 is TGTGCCAGCAGTCCAGGGATCCAAGAGACCCAGTACTTC.

The chain recombines TRBV10-3 with TRBJ1-1; D gene uncertain. CDR1 and CDR2 from the germline V gene are ENHRY and SYGVKD. CDR3 size: 13 residues. Trimming stripped 6 bases from V and 1 base from J, with 9 bases between. The CDR3 sequence is CAIRPRANTEAFF. The CDR3, as DNA: TGTGCCATCAGGCCGAGGGCGAACACTGAAGCTTTCTTT.

The rearrangement joins TRBV24-1 to TRBJ2-5; TRBD1 matches 7 bases. V lost 4 bases to trimming and J lost 9 bases; unmatched junction nucleotides: 7. The germline V gene has CDR1 KGHDR and CDR2 SFDVKD. The CDR3 totals 13 residues. The CDR3, as DNA: TGTGCCACCAGTGAAGGGACAGATAAGGCCCAGTACTTC. Its protein is CATSEGTDKAQYF.

CDR3: CATSRGLGSSRGQPQHF. The CDR3 DNA reads TGTGCCACCAGCAGAGGGCTTGGGTCCTCCCGGGGTCAGCCCCAGCATTTT. The chain carries TRBV15 and TRBJ1-5; D gene ambiguous. Trimming pared 1 base from V and 6 bases from J, leaving 19 bases between. CDR1 is LNHNV, CDR2 YYDKDF, per germline (reference sequence). This CDR3 comprises 17 residues.

The V and J genes are TRBV11-2 and TRBJ1-2; D is perhaps TRBD1 (6 bases). V was shortened by 5 bases and J by 4 bases, with 11 bases between the two germline ends. Germline assignment: CDR1 SGHAT and CDR2 FQNNGV. This CDR3 comprises 13 residues. As DNA, the CDR3 is TGTGCCAGCAGCGCAACAGGGATCTATGGCTACACCTTC. Its protein product is CASSATGIYGYTF.

Only a few counts were recorded for this clonotype. The chain has TRBV18 and TRBJ2-1, with D perhaps TRBD2 (5 bases). V was cut by 3 bases and J by 5 bases, with 17 bases left in between. CDR1 KGHSH and CDR2 LQKENI come from the germline V gene. This CDR3 spans 16 amino acids. Written as DNA, the CDR3 is TGTGCCAGCTCACCGAACTCTAGCCCCGAGAACAATGAGCAGTTCTTC. Translated, it gives CASSPNSSPENNEQFF.

This chain links TRBV6-2 or TRBV6-3 with TRBJ1-1, with no clear D. Trimming pared 5 bases from V and 7 bases from J, leaving 11 bases between. CDR3 length: 12 residues. Looked up from germline, CDR1 is MNHEY and CDR2 is SVGEGT. The CDR3 spells CASSEPKYEAFF. For the CDR3, the DNA is TGTGCCAGCAGTGAACCGAAATATGAAGCTTTCTTT.

The chain joins TRBV25-1 to TRBJ2-5; 8 bases agree with TRBD1. Germline trimming cut 8 bases from V and 0 bases from J; bases unmatched to any gene: 14. The CDR3 spans 17 residues. Germline V CDR1 and CDR2: MGHDK, SYGVNS. CDR3 DNA sequence: TGTGCCAGCGAAAGCAGAGGACAGGGTTATCACCAAGAGACCCAGTACTTC. This gives the protein CASESRGQGYHQETQYF.

This clonotype has just a few counts. This rearrangement joins TRBV6-2 or TRBV6-3 to TRBJ2-1; D ambiguous. CDR3 size: 13 residues. Deletions cut 6 bases from V and 4 bases from J, with 10 bases between. From germline, CDR1 is MNHEY and CDR2 SVGEGT. CDR3 nucleotides: TGTGCCAGCAGCCGACTCGAATACAATGAGCAGTTCTTC. This translates into CASSRLEYNEQFF.